One sample yielded the 31 T cell receptor beta chains listed below, sequenced in a study of OX40 agonist ivuxolimab in advanced cancers. Data came from immunoSEQ multiplex PCR; TCRdb stores just in-frame clones and leaves some out. The repertoire holds about 18,000 clones, with around 90% as singletons. The sample consisted of CD4+ or CD8+ T cells sorted from blood, taken in a trial of the OX40 agonist ivuxolimab. Receptor source: an adult with an advanced solid tumor such as melanoma, head and neck, liver or kidney cancer.

This clone ranks as medium-sized. The chain links TRBV9 to TRBJ2-2; D gene unclear. This CDR3 contains 12 residues. Trimming shortened V by 7 bases and J by 0 bases, and 4 bases separated the two germline ends. CDR1 is SGDLS, CDR2 YYNGEE, per germline. The CDR3 DNA reads TGTGCCAGCGGGGCGAACACCGGGGAGCTGTTTTTT. Translating gives CASGANTGELFF.

This clone was picked up one time. The CDR3 here is CASSGGLGYGYTF. The CDR3 coding sequence is TGCGCCAGCAGCGGGGGACTGGGCTATGGCTACACCTTC. The rearrangement joins TRBV5-1 to TRBJ1-2; D perhaps matches TRBD1 (5 bases). CDR3 size: 13 residues. Germline V CDR1 and CDR2: SGHRS, YFSETQ. The V gene lost 4 bases and the J gene lost 4 bases, with 11 bases spanning the gap.

The count of this clone is one. The chain combines TRBV14 with TRBJ2-1; 12 bases line up with TRBD1. The germline V gene has CDR1 SGHDN and CDR2 FVKESK. The ends lost 4 bases at V and 9 bases at J; junction bases unmatched: 13. This CDR3 contains 17 residues. In DNA form, the CDR3 reads TGTGCCAGCAGCCTACGAATACCGGGACAGGGGGCAATTGAGCAGTTCTTC. This sequence encodes CASSLRIPGQGAIEQFF.

This chain joins TRBV20-1 and TRBJ2-7; a weak D match, TRBD2 (6 bases). Germline loops: CDR1 DFQATT, CDR2 SNEGSKA (reference sequence). V was pared by 7 bases and J by 6 bases, with 13 bases between. The CDR3 length is 11 residues. The CDR3 DNA is TGCAGTGTGTTTAGGGGAGGCGAGCAGTACTTC. This sequence encodes CSVFRGGEQYF.

A single count supports this clone. The genes are TRBV4-1 and TRBJ2-7; the D gene is possibly TRBD2 (5 bases). This CDR3 has 14 residues. The V and J ends lost 1 base and 1 base respectively, with 8 bases between them. Germline CDR1 and CDR2: MGHRA and YSYEKL. The CDR3 region has the DNA TGCGCCAGCAGCCAAGCACGGGGATCCTACGAGCAGTACTTC. It specifies CASSQARGSYEQYF.

The gene calls are TRBV6-6 and TRBJ2-2, with D unresolved. The CDR3 contains 14 residues. Germline V gene lookup returns CDR1 MNHNY and CDR2 SVGAGI (reference sequence). V was shortened by 0 bases and J by 1 base, with 3 bases between the two germline ends. This chain's CDR3 is CASSYSGNTGELFF. In nucleotides, the CDR3 is TGTGCCAGCAGTTACTCCGGGAACACCGGGGAGCTGTTTTTT.

This clone was recorded once. The V and J genes are TRBV4-2 and TRBJ2-6, with 8 positions matching TRBD1. Germline values: CDR1 LGHNA, CDR2 YNFKEQ. CDR3 length equals 18 residues. J lost 0 bases, V lost 5 bases, and 9 bases had no gene match. CDR3 coding DNA: TGTGCCAGCAGCGCCCCGGGACAGGTTTACTCTGGGGCCAACGTCCTGACTTTC. This translates into CASSAPGQVYSGANVLTF.

This sequence joins TRBV4-2 and TRBJ1-4; D remains ambiguous. This CDR3 contains 14 residues. CDR1 LGHNA and CDR2 YNFKEQ come from the germline V gene. Trimming pared 4 bases from V and 7 bases from J, leaving 13 bases between. CDR3 protein: CASSPVGVVEKLFF. DNA of the CDR3: TGTGCCAGCAGCCCTGTAGGTGTAGTTGAAAAACTGTTTTTT.

This clone came up once. This chain joins TRBV6-5 and TRBJ1-2; 7 bases agree with TRBD1. The CDR3 has 13 residues. V lost 8 bases to trimming and J lost 0 bases; unmatched junction nucleotides: 3. Per germline, CDR1 MNHEY and CDR2 SVGAGI. The CDR3 DNA sequence: TGTGCCAGCCGACAGGGAGCTAACTATGGCTACACCTTC. This gives the protein CASRQGANYGYTF.

This clone is labeled as medium-sized. The chain joins TRBV2 to TRBJ2-7; unclear D gene. This CDR3 is 13 amino acids long. The germline V gene encodes CDR1 SNHLY and CDR2 FYNNEI. Trimming pared 3 bases from V and 0 bases from J, leaving 6 bases between. In nucleotides, the CDR3 is TGTGCCAGCAGTGAGAGCCCCTCCTACGAGCAGTACTTC. Translation: CASSESPSYEQYF.

This clone was seen a few times. This chain's CDR3 is CASSLSWAGTYEQYF. The CDR3 DNA reads TGTGCCAGCAGTTTGTCTTGGGCAGGGACCTACGAGCAGTACTTC. The chain uses TRBV27 and TRBJ2-7, with D perhaps matching TRBD1 (5 bases). The CDR3 is 15 residues long. Trimming took 3 bases from V and 2 from J, leaving 14 bases between them. The germline gives CDR1 MNHEY, CDR2 SMNVEV (reference sequence).

The gene calls are TRBV5-5 and TRBJ2-3, with D maybe TRBD1 (6 bases). The CDR3 is made up of 13 amino acids. CDR1 and CDR2 from the germline V gene are SGHKS and YYEKEE (reference sequence). V lost 0 bases to trimming and J lost 4 bases, with 6 bases between them. The CDR3 DNA reads as TGTGCCAGCAGCTTGGGGACAGCAGATACGCAGTATTTT. Amino acids: CASSLGTADTQYF.

The J gene is TRBJ2-3, the V gene TRBV7-8; D gene uncertain. V lost 9 bases, J lost 1 base, and 17 bases lay in between. Germline V lookup: CDR1 SGHVS, CDR2 FQNEAQ. This CDR3 is 15 amino acids long. The CDR3: CASKPVVLRTDTQYF. The DNA for the CDR3 is TGTGCCAGTAAGCCGGTGGTCCTCCGCACAGATACGCAGTATTTT. Combining the CDR3 with reference TRBV7-8 and TRBJ2-3 gives the whole variable domain GAGVSQSPRYKVAKRGQDVALRCDPISGHVSLFWYQQALGQGPEFLTYFQNEAQLDKSGLPSDRFFAERPEGSVSTLKIQRTQQEDSAVYLCASKPVVLRTDTQYFGPGTRLTVL.

J is TRBJ2-1 and V is TRBV9; tentatively, D is TRBD1 or TRBD2 (5 bases each). This CDR3 has 15 amino acids. Germline CDR1 and CDR2: SGDLS and YYNGEE. V was clipped by 0 bases and J by 2 bases, with 9 bases between them. The CDR3 reads CASSVETGPYNEQFF. CDR3 DNA sequence: TGTGCCAGCAGCGTAGAGACGGGGCCCTACAATGAGCAGTTCTTC. Based on the CDR3 plus reference TRBV9 and TRBJ2-1, the full variable domain is DSGVTQTPKHLITATGQRVTLRCSPRSGDLSVYWYQQSLDQGLQFLIQYYNGEERAKGNILERFSAQQFPDLHSELNLSSLELGDSALYFCASSVETGPYNEQFFGPGTRLTVL.

In regard to this clone: At one end the junction does not follow the germline gene, possibly because of a read error. The chain employs TRBV15 and TRBJ2-2; D is perhaps TRBD1 or TRBD2 (5 bases each). The germline CDR1 and CDR2 sequences are LNHNV and YYDKDF (reference sequence). There are 16 residues in the CDR3. The CDR3 DNA sequence: TGTGCCACCAGCGCCCCTACGGGGCGGAACGCCGGGGAGCTGTTTTTT. Translation: CATSAPTGRNAGELFF.

The V gene is TRBV7-9, the J gene TRBJ1-2; maybe TRBD1 (5 bases). Germline V lookup: CDR1 SEHNR, CDR2 FQNEAQ (reference sequence). The CDR3 has 13 residues. V dropped 10 bases and J dropped 4 bases, with 16 bases sitting between them. The CDR3 DNA reads TGTGCCATTTGGGGGAACCGTGGCTATGGCTACACCTTC. It yields the protein CAIWGNRGYGYTF.

The V gene is TRBV11-3, the J gene TRBJ2-3; D remains ambiguous. Trimming shortened V by 5 bases and J by 4 bases, and 10 bases separated the two germline ends. CDR1 and CDR2 (germline): SGHNT, YENEEA. The CDR3 is 13 residues long. The CDR3 DNA sequence: TGTGCCAGCAGCCCTATTGAAGCAGATACGCAGTATTTT. Amino acids: CASSPIEADTQYF.

The rearrangement uses TRBV25-1 and TRBJ2-7; D call uncertain. The CDR3 is made up of 12 amino acids. CDR1 and CDR2 from the germline V gene are MGHDK and SYGVNS. With 6 bases removed from V and 2 bases from J, the gap between germline ends came to 8 bases. CDR3 bases: TGTGCCAGCAGCGATATTCCCTACGAGCAGTACTTC. This translates into CASSDIPYEQYF.

The chain links TRBV10-3 to TRBJ1-1; 7 bases map to TRBD1. CDR3 length: 15 amino acids. Germline CDR1 reads ENHRY; CDR2 reads SYGVKD. V was clipped by 10 bases and J by 3 bases; unmatched bases: 14. For the CDR3, the DNA is TGTGCCACCAACTTCGCGGGACAGAGTGACACTGAAGCTTTCTTT. This sequence encodes CATNFAGQSDTEAFF.

V is TRBV29-1 and J is TRBJ1-2; no definite D call. In germline, CDR1 is SQVTM, CDR2 ANQGSEA. The CDR3 spans 11 residues. Trimming took off 7 bases at V and 2 bases at J, with 8 bases between the two ends. The CDR3 DNA reads TGCAGCGCCACGCTCAACTATGGCTACACCTTC. Amino acids: CSATLNYGYTF.

The V call is TRBV9, the J call TRBJ2-5; weak D call: TRBD2 (7 bases). Germline loops: CDR1 SGDLS, CDR2 YYNGEE. CDR3 length: 15 amino acids. Trimming stripped 5 bases from V and 4 bases from J, with 18 bases between. Here the CDR3 reads CASRLNREGSETQYF. The CDR3 nucleotides are TGTGCCAGCAGACTGAACAGGGAGGGGTCAGAGACCCAGTACTTC.

This chain uses TRBV18 with TRBJ1-5, with D unresolved. The V end lost 1 base, the J end lost 6 bases, and 10 bases lay between the germline ends. The CDR3 extends over 14 amino acids. Germline loops: CDR1 KGHSH, CDR2 LQKENI. CDR3 nucleotides: TGTGCCAGCTCACCACGGACCCCCGGTCAGCCCCAGCATTTT. This sequence encodes CASSPRTPGQPQHF.

The chain has TRBV5-1 and TRBJ2-7; 8 bases line up with TRBD2. The CDR3 runs 14 residues. The V gene's germline CDR1 is SGHRS and CDR2 YFSETQ. J was trimmed by 3 bases and V by 4 bases; bases with no gene match: 6. The CDR3 DNA reads as TGCGCCAGCAGCCCTCTGAGCGGGGGCTACGAGCAGTACTTC. Translated: CASSPLSGGYEQYF. Combining the CDR3 with reference TRBV5-1 and TRBJ2-7 gives the whole variable domain KAGVTQTPRYLIKTRGQQVTLSCSPISGHRSVSWYQQTPGQGLQFLFEYFSETQRNKGNFPGRFSGRQFSNSRSEMNVSTLELGDSALYLCASSPLSGGYEQYFGPGTRLTVT.

The sample holds one count of this clone. At one boundary the junction diverges from the germline segment, which might be a read error. V is TRBV5-5 and J is TRBJ2-5; TRBD1 matches 9 bases. This CDR3 has 17 residues. Germline lookup yields CDR1 SGHKS and CDR2 YYEKEE (reference sequence). The CDR3 loop is CASSSPATGGNQETQYF. CDR3 nucleotides: TGTGCCAGCAGCTCCCCAGCCACAGGGGGCAACCAGGAGACCCAGTACTTC.

The chain combines TRBV27 with TRBJ2-7; tentatively, D is TRBD1 (6 bases). V lost 7 bases to trimming and J lost 2 bases, with 15 bases between them. CDR1 and CDR2 from the germline V gene are MNHEY and SMNVEV (reference sequence). This CDR3 has 14 residues. DNA for the CDR3: TGTGCCAGCATCCTCCGTTGGGGGCCCTACGAGCAGTACTTC. Protein product: CASILRWGPYEQYF.

V is TRBV28 and J is TRBJ2-3, with D perhaps matching TRBD2 (5 bases). V lost 6 bases to trimming and J lost 0 bases, with 13 bases between them. This CDR3 has 15 amino acids. CDR1 MDHEN and CDR2 SYDVKM come from the germline V gene. CDR3 sequence: CASSPYSDSTDTQYF. CDR3 DNA sequence: TGTGCCAGCAGCCCGTATAGCGATAGCACAGATACGCAGTATTTT.

The chain carries TRBV7-8 and TRBJ2-1, with no clear D. Trimming left V 1 base short and J 6 bases short, with 7 bases between. CDR3 size: 13 residues. Germline-derived CDR1 and CDR2 are SGHVS and FQNEAQ. The CDR3 protein is CASSLVGVNEQFF. CDR3 sequence (DNA): TGTGCCAGCAGCTTAGTTGGAGTCAATGAGCAGTTCTTC.

The gene calls are TRBV4-1 and TRBJ2-1; 12 nucleotides line up with TRBD2. Germline lookup yields CDR1 MGHRA and CDR2 YSYEKL. The CDR3 has 18 amino acids. Losses at the gene ends were 0 bases for V and 5 bases for J; bases not matched to a gene: 8. The CDR3: CASSQDPARTSGNNEQFF. In DNA, the CDR3 is TGCGCCAGCAGCCAAGACCCCGCCCGGACTAGCGGGAACAATGAGCAGTTCTTC.

The J gene is TRBJ1-6, the V gene TRBV30; D call uncertain. Germline CDR1 is GTSNPN and CDR2 is SVGIG (reference sequence). The CDR3 extends over 12 amino acids. Trimming removed 0 bases at V and 14 bases at J, with 11 bases between. The CDR3 reads CAWSVLVGALHF. For the CDR3, the DNA is TGTGCCTGGAGTGTACTGGTTGGAGCCCTCCACTTT.

V usage is TRBV4-3 and J usage is TRBJ2-2; D gene unclear. The germline V gene encodes CDR1 LGHNA and CDR2 YSLEER. Trimming removed 0 bases from V and 7 bases from J, with 9 bases in between. CDR3 size: 14 residues. The CDR3 DNA reads as TGCGCCAGCAGCCAAGAACACTTAAGCGGGGAGCTGTTTTTT. Translated: CASSQEHLSGELFF.

With respect to this clone: A much bigger clone sits one base away, suggesting this may be a read error. This chain links TRBV4-3 with TRBJ2-7, with TRBD1 as a possible D gene (6 bases). This CDR3 has 18 residues. Germline CDR1 LGHNA, CDR2 YSLEER. Here the CDR3 DNA reads TGCGCCGGCAGCCAAGATAGGGTCCAGGGGCGCCCGGGGAACGAGCAGTACTTC. Residues: CAGSQDRVQGRPGNEQYF.